The 18 T cell receptor beta chains below were found in one sample sequenced in a study of shared clonotypes between healthy human individuals. Measured with immunoSEQ multiplex PCR; TCRdb has only the in-frame clones, and not every one. This table holds under 2,500,000 clones, approximately 94% found once. The sequenced sample consisted of naive CD4+ T cells sorted from blood. Subset in this sample: CD45RA+ positively selected. The receptors shown here come from a man younger than 35 in good health.

V is TRBV5-6 and J is TRBJ2-7, with D hard to call. The CDR3 covers 14 residues. Germline V gives CDR1 SGHDT, CDR2 YYEEEE. V was shortened by 0 bases and J by 1 base, with 8 bases between the two germline ends. The CDR3 here is CASSLESSSYEQYF. The DNA for the CDR3 is TGTGCCAGCAGCTTGGAGAGCTCATCCTACGAGCAGTACTTC.

The genes are TRBV5-1 and TRBJ2-7; TRBD1 aligns across 7 bases. Germline CDR1 is SGHRS and CDR2 is YFSETQ. Germline trimming cut 0 bases from V and 5 bases from J; bases unmatched to any gene: 5. The CDR3 is made up of 14 amino acids. CDR3 region: CASSLGDSYNEQYF. The CDR3 nucleotides read TGCGCCAGCAGCTTGGGGGACAGTTACAACGAGCAGTACTTC.

About this clone: Other DNA sequences within the sample encode an identical CDR3. The chain employs TRBV9 and TRBJ2-1; possible D gene TRBD2, 7 bases. The V end lost 0 bases, the J end lost 2 bases, and 9 bases lay between the germline ends. Germline loops: CDR1 SGDLS, CDR2 YYNGEE. The CDR3 has 15 residues. The CDR3 sequence: CASSVVGGAYNEQFF. The CDR3 DNA reads TGTGCCAGCAGCGTAGTAGGGGGGGCCTACAATGAGCAGTTCTTC. Full variable domain (missing parts from reference TRBV9 and TRBJ2-1): DSGVTQTPKHLITATGQRVTLRCSPRSGDLSVYWYQQSLDQGLQFLIQYYNGEERAKGNILERFSAQQFPDLHSELNLSSLELGDSALYFCASSVVGGAYNEQFFGPGTRLTVL.

The chain carries TRBV9 and TRBJ1-1; D is possibly TRBD1 (5 bases). The CDR3 has 15 amino acids. Germline V lookup: CDR1 SGDLS, CDR2 YYNGEE. V dropped 0 bases and J dropped 1 base, with 10 bases sitting between them. CDR3 sequence (DNA): TGTGCCAGCAGCGTAGCTCCGACAGCGAACACTGAAGCTTTCTTT. This encodes CASSVAPTANTEAFF. Using reference TRBV9 and TRBJ1-1 for the parts outside the CDR3, the full variable domain is DSGVTQTPKHLITATGQRVTLRCSPRSGDLSVYWYQQSLDQGLQFLIQYYNGEERAKGNILERFSAQQFPDLHSELNLSSLELGDSALYFCASSVAPTANTEAFFGQGTRLTVV.

The V gene is TRBV7-9, the J gene TRBJ2-1; D possibly matches TRBD1 or TRBD2 (6 bases each). CDR1 SEHNR and CDR2 FQNEAQ come from the germline V gene (reference sequence). Trimming took 2 bases from V and 1 from J, leaving 18 bases between them. This CDR3 comprises 18 residues. The CDR3 loop is CASSLLTGATSSYNEQFF. The CDR3 DNA reads TGTGCCAGCAGCTTATTGACGGGGGCAACGAGTTCCTACAATGAGCAGTTCTTC.

Concerning this clone itself: The sample contains more than one DNA sequence encoding this CDR3. This chain links TRBV4-1 with TRBJ2-5; 12 bases are a match to TRBD2. This CDR3 has 16 amino acids. Germline V gene sequence: CDR1 MGHRA, CDR2 YSYEKL. With 1 base clipped from V and 5 bases from J, the junction kept 5 bases outside the gene matches. CDR3 sequence: CASSQGLAGGRETQYF. The DNA of the CDR3 is TGCGCCAGCAGCCAAGGCCTAGCGGGGGGGCGGGAGACCCAGTACTTC.

Comments on this clone: Other DNA sequences in the same sample also yield this CDR3. The chain has TRBV4-3 and TRBJ2-3, with D unclear. Germline V CDR1 and CDR2: LGHNA, YSLEER. The CDR3 extends over 14 amino acids. The ends were cut back, 0 bases at V and 1 base at J, with 5 bases in the middle. The DNA for the CDR3 is TGCGCCAGCAGCCAAGATCAGGGCACAGATACGCAGTATTTT. This sequence encodes CASSQDQGTDTQYF.

This clone has just one count. Other nucleotide sequences from this sample produce the same CDR3. The chain combines TRBV11-2 with TRBJ1-2; tentative D call: TRBD1 (6 bases). Trimming shortened V by 5 bases and J by 8 bases, and 12 bases separated the two germline ends. There are 12 residues in the CDR3. Germline V CDR1 and CDR2: SGHAT, FQNNGV. CDR3 residues: CASSPGGYGYTF. The DNA for the CDR3 is TGTGCCAGCAGCCCGGGGGGCTACGGCTACACCTTC.

This clone was observed a handful of times. V and J are TRBV9 and TRBJ2-2; no clear D gene. Trimming shortened V by 0 bases and J by 3 bases, and 6 bases separated the two germline ends. This CDR3 has 14 residues. In germline, CDR1 is SGDLS, CDR2 YYNGEE. In DNA form, the CDR3 reads TGTGCCAGCAGCGTAGAGGTTCACACCGGGGAGCTGTTTTTT. Protein: CASSVEVHTGELFF.

The genes are TRBV4-1 and TRBJ2-3, with 8 bases identical to TRBD2. J lost 6 bases, V lost 1 base, and 12 bases had no gene match. Germline loops: CDR1 MGHRA, CDR2 YSYEKL. CDR3 size: 17 residues. CDR3 nucleotides: TGCGCCAGCAGCCAAGGGGGCGCGGGACTAGTTACCGATACGCAGTATTTT. Amino acid sequence: CASSQGGAGLVTDTQYF.

CDR3 loop: CASSETQGAEAFF. The CDR3 DNA follows: TGTGCCAGCAGTGAGACACAGGGGGCTGAAGCTTTCTTT. The V gene is TRBV6-1, the J gene TRBJ1-1; 8 bases align to TRBD1. The CDR3 totals 13 residues. Germline lookup yields CDR1 MNHNS and CDR2 SASEGT. The V gene end was trimmed by 3 bases and the J gene end by 6 bases; junction bases not matched to a gene: 3.

The chain joins TRBV18 to TRBJ1-3; the D gene is possibly TRBD1 (5 bases). V was shortened by 6 bases and J by 2 bases, with 17 bases between the two germline ends. Germline V gene sequence: CDR1 KGHSH, CDR2 LQKENI. The CDR3 length is 16 residues. CDR3 sequence: CASSRPPGTAGNTIYF. The DNA for the CDR3 is TGTGCCAGCTCCCGGCCCCCAGGGACGGCTGGAAACACCATATATTTT.

The rearrangement links TRBV5-4 to TRBJ1-1, with TRBD1 identical over 8 bases. J lost 4 bases, V lost 4 bases, and 12 bases had no gene match. CDR1 and CDR2 (germline): SGHNT, YYREEE (reference sequence). The CDR3 runs to 16 residues. The CDR3 sequence is CASSKLQGAVGTEAFF. The CDR3 DNA reads as TGTGCCAGCAGCAAACTTCAGGGGGCGGTCGGCACTGAAGCTTTCTTT.

The chain recombines TRBV7-3 with TRBJ2-3, with 7 bases that match TRBD1. With V trimmed by 2 bases and J by 3 bases, 5 bases remained unmatched. CDR3 size: 15 residues. Germline V gene lookup returns CDR1 SGHTA and CDR2 FQGTGA. CDR3 in amino acids: CASSLSRTGTDTQYF. The CDR3, as DNA: TGTGCCAGCAGCTTATCGAGGACAGGAACAGATACGCAGTATTTT.

Comment on this clone: Additional DNA sequences in this sample encode the identical CDR3. The rearrangement joins TRBV11-2 to TRBJ2-3; the D is unclear. Trimming removed 3 bases at V and 4 bases at J, with 2 bases between. The CDR3 sequence is 11 residues long. Germline V gene sequence: CDR1 SGHAT, CDR2 FQNNGV. CDR3: CASSLADTQYF. The CDR3 DNA follows: TGTGCCAGCAGCTTGGCAGATACGCAGTATTTT.

The chain recombines TRBV5-1 with TRBJ2-1; 9 bases match TRBD2. This CDR3 comprises 15 residues. Trimming at V came to 5 bases and at J to 3 bases, leaving 6 bases not matched to a gene. The V gene's germline CDR1 is SGHRS and CDR2 YFSETQ. The CDR3 nucleotides read TGCGCCAGCAGTTCACCTAGCGGGAACTACAATGAGCAGTTCTTC. Its protein is CASSSPSGNYNEQFF.

The chain joins TRBV18 to TRBJ2-3; 8 bases map to TRBD1. The V gene end was trimmed by 2 bases and the J gene end by 4 bases; junction bases not matched to a gene: 8. The CDR3 contains 16 residues. The V gene's germline CDR1 is KGHSH and CDR2 LQKENI. In DNA, the CDR3 is TGTGCCAGCTCACCAGGGATACAGGGGGGCGCAGATACGCAGTATTTT. It encodes CASSPGIQGGADTQYF.

Points on this clone: Other DNA sequences of this sample code for an identical CDR3. The chain combines TRBV6-5 with TRBJ2-2; a weak D match, TRBD2 (6 bases). Trimming shortened V by 6 bases and J by 2 bases, and 13 bases separated the two germline ends. The length of the CDR3 is 15 residues. In germline, CDR1 is MNHEY, CDR2 SVGAGI. The DNA for the CDR3 is TGTGCCAGCAGGCCCGGGACTGGAAACACCGGGGAGCTGTTTTTT. Protein: CASRPGTGNTGELFF.